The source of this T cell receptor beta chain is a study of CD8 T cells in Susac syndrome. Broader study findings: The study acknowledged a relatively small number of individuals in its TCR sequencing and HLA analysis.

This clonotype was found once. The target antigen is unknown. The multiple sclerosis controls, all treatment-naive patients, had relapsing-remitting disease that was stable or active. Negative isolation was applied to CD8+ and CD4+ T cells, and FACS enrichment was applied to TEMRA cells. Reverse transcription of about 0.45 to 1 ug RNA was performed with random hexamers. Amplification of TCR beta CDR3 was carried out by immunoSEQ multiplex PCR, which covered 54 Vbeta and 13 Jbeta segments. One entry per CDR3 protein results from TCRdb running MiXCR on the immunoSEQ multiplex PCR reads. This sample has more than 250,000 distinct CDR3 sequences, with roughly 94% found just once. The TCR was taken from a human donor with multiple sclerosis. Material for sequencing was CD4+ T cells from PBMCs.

CDR3 region: CASSPQDTTNTEAFF. CDR3 coding DNA: TGTGCCAGCTCACCACAGGACACTACGAACACTGAAGCTTTCTTT. The V call is TRBV18, the J call TRBJ1-1, with D perhaps matching TRBD1 (5 bases). Trimming took off 1 base at V and 1 base at J, with 10 bases between the two ends. This CDR3 comprises 15 residues. CDR1 is KGHSH and CDR2 is LQKENI in the germline V gene.